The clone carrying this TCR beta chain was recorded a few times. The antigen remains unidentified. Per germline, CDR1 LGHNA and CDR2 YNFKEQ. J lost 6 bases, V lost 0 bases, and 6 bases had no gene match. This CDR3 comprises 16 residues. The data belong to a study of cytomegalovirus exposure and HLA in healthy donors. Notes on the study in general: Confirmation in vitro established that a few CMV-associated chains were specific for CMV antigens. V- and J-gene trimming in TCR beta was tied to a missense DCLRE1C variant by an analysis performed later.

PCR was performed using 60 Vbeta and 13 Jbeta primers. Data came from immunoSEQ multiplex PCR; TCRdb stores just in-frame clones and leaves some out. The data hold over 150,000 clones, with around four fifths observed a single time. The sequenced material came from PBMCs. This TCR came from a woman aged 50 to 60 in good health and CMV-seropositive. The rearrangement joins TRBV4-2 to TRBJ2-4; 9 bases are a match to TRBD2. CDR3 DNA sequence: TGTGCCAGCAGCCAAGAGCGGGGGGGCGACAGAAACATTCAGTACTTC. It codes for CASSQERGGDRNIQYF.